The clone carrying this T cell receptor beta chain was observed many times. The entry originates in a study of T cells in Graves' hyperthyroidism and ophthalmopathy. From RNA transcripts, TCR beta CDR3 regions were amplified. Using the HTBI primer set, a first-round RT-PCR was run on the TCR CDR3. TCRdb re-analysed the multiplex PCR reads in MiXCR, keeping a single row per CDR3 protein. The sample consists of about 290,000 distinct CDR3 sequences, roughly an eighth of them appearing once. Germline lookup yields CDR1 MNHEY and CDR2 SVGAGI. V trimming: 2 bases; J trimming: 4 bases; junction bases outside the gene matches: 4. The CDR3 spans 15 residues.

The chain uses TRBV6-5 and TRBJ1-2, with 10 bases fitting TRBD1. Sample: blood. This clonotype originated in a woman aged 40 to 55 with Graves' hyperthyroidism. CDR3 in amino acids: CASSYPTGGGYGYTF. CDR3 in DNA: TGTGCCAGCAGTTACCCGACAGGGGGCGGCTATGGCTACACCTTC.